This T cell receptor (beta chain) was retrieved from a study of blood T cell repertoires in COVID-19. Only in-frame clones appear in the TCRdb table, and some are missing; sequencing was by immunoSEQ multiplex PCR. Of about 220,000 clones listed, 80% are singletons. The CDR3 extends over 14 amino acids. From germline, CDR1 is MDHEN and CDR2 SYDVKM. V lost 4 bases to trimming and J lost 10 bases, with 17 bases between them. The genes are TRBV28 and TRBJ2-1; TRBD2 is a possible D gene (5 bases). The source material was peripheral blood. This TCR derives from a human donor in a cohort sampled during active COVID-19. The CDR3 region has the DNA TGTGCCAGCAGTTCCCGGACTCGTCCCAAGGAGCAGTTCTTC. Protein sequence: CASSSRTRPKEQFF.